A single sample gave rise to the 19 T cell receptor beta chains below, sequenced in a study of blood T cell repertoires in COVID-19. Repertoires were generated with immunoSEQ multiplex PCR, while TCRdb's copy carries only in-frame clones and drops some. The sample yields roughly 380,000 clones, about 88% seen once. What was sequenced was PBMCs or T cells enriched from blood (not recorded which). The receptor set was obtained from a woman in her twenties or thirties who had been exposed to COVID-19.

In this sample, this clone turned up once. At the DNA level, this CDR3 is encoded by other sequences in the same sample as well. The chain employs TRBV30 and TRBJ1-5; 7 bases fit TRBD1. The CDR3 runs 13 residues. Germline V gene sequence: CDR1 GTSNPN, CDR2 SVGIG (reference sequence). Trimming cost V 0 bases and J 5 bases; bases outside gene matches: 1. The CDR3 region has the DNA TGTGCCTGGAGTGTAGGGGGCGATCAGCCCCAGCATTTT. It is translated as CAWSVGGDQPQHF.

This clone is a singleton in its sample. The chain is built from TRBV19 and TRBJ2-1; 7 nucleotides agree with TRBD2. The CDR3 totals 15 residues. V was clipped by 7 bases and J by 2 bases; unmatched bases: 8. Germline assignment: CDR1 LNHDA and CDR2 SQIVND (reference sequence). Written as DNA, the CDR3 is TGTGCCAGTAAGGGTCTAGCGGCAACCTACAATGAGCAGTTCTTC. Protein: CASKGLAATYNEQFF. The whole variable domain, filled in from reference TRBV19 and TRBJ2-1, reads DGGITQSPKYLFRKEGQNVTLSCEQNLNHDAMYWYRQDPGQGLRLIYYSQIVNDFQKGDIAEGYSVSREKKESFPLTVTSAQKNPTAFYLCASKGLAATYNEQFFGPGTRLTVL.

The CDR3 reads CASSPLGTGFAYEQYF. The CDR3 DNA reads as TGTGCCAGCAGCCCCCTCGGGACTGGGTTCGCCTACGAGCAGTACTTC. The V and J genes are TRBV3-1 (or the pseudogene TRBV3-2) and TRBJ2-7; the D gene is possibly TRBD2 (6 bases). The germline CDR1 and CDR2 sequences are LGHDT and YNNKEL (reference sequence). Trimming cost V 4 bases and J 2 bases, with 18 bases left between them. CDR3 length: 16 amino acids.

The rearrangement links TRBV27 to TRBJ2-2, with 7 bases that match TRBD2. With 10 bases clipped from V and 4 bases from J, the junction kept 18 bases outside the gene matches. This CDR3 is built from 17 residues. CDR1 MNHEY and CDR2 SMNVEV come from the germline V gene (reference sequence). The CDR3, as DNA: TGTGCCACCCTACTAGCGTTTCAGGCGGGGAGCACCGGGGAGCTGTTTTTT. It translates to CATLLAFQAGSTGELFF.

The rearrangement uses TRBV7-3 and TRBJ1-1, with D tentatively TRBD1 (5 bases). Germline-derived CDR1 and CDR2 are SGHTA and FQGTGA. Trimming stripped 3 bases from V and 1 base from J, with 9 bases between. The CDR3 sequence is 14 residues long. The CDR3 loop is CASSFAGPNTEAFF. DNA of the CDR3: TGTGCCAGCAGCTTCGCAGGGCCGAACACTGAAGCTTTCTTT. The full variable domain, rest sourced from reference TRBV7-3 and TRBJ1-1, is GAGVSQTPSNKVTEKGKYVELRCDPISGHTALYWYRQSLGQGPEFLIYFQGTGAADDSGLPNDRFFAVRPEGSVSTLKIQRTERGDSAVYLCASSFAGPNTEAFFGQGTRLTVV.

The chain combines TRBV28 with TRBJ2-2; 7 positions agree with TRBD1. This CDR3 has 16 residues. CDR1 MDHEN and CDR2 SYDVKM come from the germline V gene. V was clipped by 3 bases and J by 3 bases; unmatched bases: 7. The CDR3 reads CASSLAGDSDTGELFF. CDR3 DNA: TGTGCCAGCAGTTTGGCCGGGGACAGCGACACCGGGGAGCTGTTTTTT.

This chain connects TRBV6-5 to TRBJ1-5; a weak D match, TRBD1 (6 bases). The germline V gene encodes CDR1 MNHEY and CDR2 SVGAGI. CDR3 size: 15 residues. V dropped 6 bases and J dropped 3 bases, with 15 bases sitting between them. CDR3: CASSRSGVLNQPQHF. In DNA form, the CDR3 reads TGTGCCAGCAGCCGGTCAGGGGTCCTCAATCAGCCCCAGCATTTT.

This sequence joins TRBV7-3 and TRBJ2-7, with 13 bases matching TRBD2. J lost 7 bases, V lost 4 bases, and 1 base had no gene match. Germline values: CDR1 SGHTA, CDR2 FQGTGA. The CDR3 contains 13 residues. The chain's CDR3 is CASSSGLAGEQYF. The CDR3 DNA follows: TGTGCCAGCAGCTCGGGACTAGCGGGGGAGCAGTACTTC.

The chain links TRBV19 to TRBJ1-5; a possible D gene is TRBD1 (6 bases). CDR3 length: 15 amino acids. The V gene's germline CDR1 is LNHDA and CDR2 SQIVND (reference sequence). Trimming left V 6 bases short and J 1 base short, with 13 bases between. CDR3 residues: CASSYRAWSNQPQHF. The CDR3 DNA is TGTGCCAGTAGCTACAGGGCCTGGAGCAATCAGCCCCAGCATTTT.

V and J are TRBV14 and TRBJ2-2; 7 bases fit TRBD2. Germline lookup yields CDR1 SGHDN and CDR2 FVKESK. Trimming cost V 0 bases and J 1 base; bases outside gene matches: 14. The CDR3 sequence is 20 residues long. The CDR3 DNA reads as TGTGCCAGCAGCCAAGATACACAGTGGCGGGAGCGGCGGAACACCGGGGAGCTGTTTTTT. Its translation is CASSQDTQWRERRNTGELFF. The complete variable domain, with remaining parts taken from reference TRBV14 and TRBJ2-2, reads EAGVTQFPSHSVIEKGQTVTLRCDPISGHDNLYWYRRVMGKEIKFLLHFVKESKQDESGMPNNRFLAERTGGTYSTLKVQPAELEDSGVYFCASSQDTQWRERRNTGELFFGEGSRLTVL.

This clone was counted once. The chain recombines TRBV2 with TRBJ2-7; tentatively, D is TRBD1 (6 bases). The CDR3 has 12 amino acids. Germline V CDR1 and CDR2: SNHLY, FYNNEI. Trimming shortened V by 7 bases and J by 3 bases, and 10 bases separated the two germline ends. Here the CDR3 DNA reads TGTGCCAGCAATCAGGGGTACTACGAGCAGTACTTC. Protein sequence: CASNQGYYEQYF.

This chain connects TRBV6-5 to TRBJ2-7, with D unresolved. The germline V gene encodes CDR1 MNHEY and CDR2 SVGAGI. The CDR3 has 12 residues. V dropped 5 bases and J dropped 3 bases, with 8 bases sitting between them. CDR3 in DNA: TGTGCCAGCAGTCTTAGTGGCTACGAGCAGTACTTC. Protein: CASSLSGYEQYF.

The chain is built from TRBV7-8 and TRBJ2-3, with 8 bases aligning to TRBD2. This CDR3 comprises 15 residues. The germline V gene has CDR1 SGHVS and CDR2 FQNEAQ. V was clipped by 2 bases and J by 4 bases; unmatched bases: 5. This chain's CDR3 is CASSLTLADSDTQYF. For the CDR3, the DNA is TGTGCCAGCAGCTTAACACTAGCGGACTCAGATACGCAGTATTTT.

The CDR3 spells CASSHISGTSGSEQFF. The CDR3 DNA reads as TGTGCCAGCAGTCATATCTCCGGGACTAGCGGGAGCGAGCAGTTCTTC. V gene TRBV7-3 combines with J gene TRBJ2-1; the match to TRBD2 covers 14 bases. The germline CDR1 and CDR2 sequences are SGHTA and FQGTGA. The ends lost 6 bases at V and 10 bases at J; junction bases unmatched: 11. The CDR3 consists of 16 residues.

This chain connects TRBV4-1 to TRBJ2-5; 7 bases match TRBD2. Trimming cost V 4 bases and J 5 bases; bases outside gene matches: 19. Per the germline V gene, CDR1 is MGHRA and CDR2 is YSYEKL. The CDR3 loop spans 18 amino acids. The CDR3 sequence is CASSPGGIAEPEWETQYF. The CDR3 DNA follows: TGCGCCAGCAGCCCCGGGGGGATCGCGGAGCCAGAGTGGGAGACCCAGTACTTC.

The V gene is TRBV27, the J gene TRBJ2-1; D call uncertain. Trimming pared 3 bases from V and 9 bases from J, leaving 12 bases between. CDR1 and CDR2 (germline): MNHEY, SMNVEV (reference sequence). This CDR3 comprises 13 residues. The DNA of the CDR3 is TGTGCCAGCAGTTTCGGTCATTCGGGTGAGCAGTTCTTC. Encoded protein: CASSFGHSGEQFF.

The genes are TRBV15 and TRBJ2-7; a possible D gene is TRBD1 (6 bases). V lost 0 bases to trimming and J lost 6 bases, with 21 bases between them. Germline V lookup: CDR1 LNHNV, CDR2 YYDKDF (reference sequence). The CDR3 covers 17 residues. Here the CDR3 reads CATSRDGWDTPNREQYF. The CDR3 DNA sequence: TGTGCCACCAGCAGAGATGGCTGGGACACCCCGAACCGCGAGCAGTACTTC.

The chain has TRBV30 and TRBJ1-1; the match to TRBD1 covers 10 bases. V trimming: 0 bases; J trimming: 6 bases; junction bases outside the gene matches: 1. In germline, CDR1 is GTSNPN, CDR2 SVGIG (reference sequence). The CDR3 has 13 residues. CDR3 sequence reads: CAWSVGTGAEAFF. The CDR3, as DNA: TGTGCCTGGAGTGTAGGGACAGGGGCTGAAGCTTTCTTT.

The chain uses TRBV19 and TRBJ2-1, with 7 bases fitting TRBD2. The V and J ends lost 1 base and 8 bases, in that order; junction bases with no gene match: 8. Germline CDR1 and CDR2: LNHDA and SQIVND (reference sequence). The CDR3 is made up of 15 amino acids. CDR3 in DNA: TGTGCCAGTAGTATAGCTAGCGGTATGTACGATGAGCAGTTCTTC. Translated, it gives CASSIASGMYDEQFF.